The present entry profiles one T cell receptor (beta chain) with its context. Its cognate antigen is unknown. The data stem from a study of T cell clonotyping in hematopoietic cell transplantation. Study context: Recipients' pretransplant samples followed cytoreduction.

Profiling relied on immunoSEQ multiplex PCR, and the TCRdb table lists in-frame clones only, not all of them. The sample gives tens of thousands of clones, 84% of which show up once; 24% is in the top ten. Stated time point: recipient sample about 28 days before transplant, after cytoreduction. Recipients were bled about 28 days pretransplant and at posttransplant days 30, 100, 180. Findings of the study overall: After transplant, recipient diversity fell while pathologically expanded clonotypes grew through day 180.

CDR1 and CDR2 (germline): SQVTM, ANQGSEA. This CDR3 contains 12 residues. The germline V and J ends were trimmed by 5 bases and 6 bases, with 14 bases remaining between them. The source of this sequence is a woman aged 55 to 70 with acute myeloid leukemia. Some clones in this sample may be carry-over from other donors' samples. The starting material was peripheral blood mononuclear cells, obtained before stem cell transplant. The chain joins TRBV29-1 to TRBJ2-7; D perhaps matches TRBD1 (6 bases). The CDR3 loop is CSVQQGAGEQYF. The CDR3 DNA reads as TGCAGCGTTCAACAGGGAGCCGGCGAGCAGTACTTC.